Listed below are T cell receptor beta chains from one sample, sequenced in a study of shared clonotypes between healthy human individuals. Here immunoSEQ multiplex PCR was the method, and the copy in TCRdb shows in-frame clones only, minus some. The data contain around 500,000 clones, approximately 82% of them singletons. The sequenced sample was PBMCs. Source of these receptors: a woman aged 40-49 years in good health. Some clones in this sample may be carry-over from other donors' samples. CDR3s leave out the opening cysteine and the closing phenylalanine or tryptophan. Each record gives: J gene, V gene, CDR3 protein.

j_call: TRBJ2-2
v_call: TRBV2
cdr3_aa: ASSKGLALGGELF

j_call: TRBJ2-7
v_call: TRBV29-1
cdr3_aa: SVGERTYEQY

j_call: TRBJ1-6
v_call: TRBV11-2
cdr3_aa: ASSWTGTTDSPLH

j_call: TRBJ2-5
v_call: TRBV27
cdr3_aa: ASSDRGWVSTQY

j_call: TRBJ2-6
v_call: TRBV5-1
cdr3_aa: ASSLNAGANVLT

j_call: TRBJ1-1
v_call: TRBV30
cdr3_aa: AWTRGVYGEAF

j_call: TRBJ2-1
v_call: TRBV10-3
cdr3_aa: AISPLTGRSYNEQF

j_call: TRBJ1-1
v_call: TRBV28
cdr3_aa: ASSPRAEAF

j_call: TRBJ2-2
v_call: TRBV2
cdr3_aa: ASSERRGGGELF

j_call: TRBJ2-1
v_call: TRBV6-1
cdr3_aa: ASSGDRGRYSYNEQF

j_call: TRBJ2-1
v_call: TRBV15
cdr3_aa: ATSRSSGRAGGEQF